This T cell receptor beta chain comes out of a study of regulatory T cells in long-lasting Graves disease. Study-wide background: The antithyroid drugs taken by newly diagnosed Graves' patients had been used for under 3 months. General study findings and limits: Persistent disease showed a preference for TRBV28, TRBJ1-2 and TRBJ2-5.

V lost 5 bases, J lost 7 bases, and 4 bases stayed unmatched. CDR1 and CDR2 (germline): SGHTA, FQGNSA. The CDR3 loop spans 13 amino acids. The authors built TCR beta libraries using iRepertoire HTBI primers and Arm-PCR of CDR3 regions. TCRdb used MiXCR to reprocess the multiplex PCR reads, holding one entry per CDR3 protein. The repertoire consists of roughly 500,000 distinct CDR3 sequences, with about 12% occurring once and the leading ten covering roughly 8.2%. As to time point: newly diagnosed GD, antithyroid drugs for less than 3 months. Construction of the TCR library relied on RNA isolated from PBMCs. This clonotype was observed a handful of times. What it binds is not known. These same data were also listed under a study on T cells in Graves' hyperthyroidism and ophthalmopathy. That work contributes: Used for diagnoses were clinical symptoms, serum thyroxine and TRAb, thyroid ultrasound and orbital computed tomography. The HTBI primer set served for first-round RT-PCR of the TCR CDR3.

This specimen consisted of peripheral blood mononuclear cells (PBMCs), obtained at new diagnosis, from a patient treated with antithyroid drugs. The TCR originated in a woman in her thirties with Graves disease. J is TRBJ1-4 and V is TRBV7-2, with 7 bases matching TRBD1. The CDR3 DNA sequence: TGTGCCAGCAGCACAGGGGAGGTTGAAAAACTGTTTTTT. It yields the protein CASSTGEVEKLFF.